Listed here are 7 T cell receptor beta chains from one sample, sequenced in a study of T cell responses to AZD1222 COVID-19 vaccine. This table comes from immunoSEQ multiplex PCR, and its TCRdb copy is limited to in-frame clones, with some not included. Altogether tens of thousands of clones are present, roughly 90% being singletons, with the ten largest covering 6.9%. Sequencing was performed on peripheral blood, taken 28 days after the second AZD1222 dose. These receptors came from an adult who received the AZD1222 COVID-19 vaccine.

V usage is TRBV5-1 and J usage is TRBJ2-5; tentatively, D is TRBD1 (5 bases). The CDR3 consists of 15 residues. Looked up from germline, CDR1 is SGHRS and CDR2 is YFSETQ. V was pared by 0 bases and J by 1 base, with 10 bases between. The CDR3 DNA sequence: TGCGCCAGCAGCTTGGGGTCAGGGTTCCAAGAGACCCAGTACTTC. Translated, it gives CASSLGSGFQETQYF.

The rearrangement uses TRBV28 and TRBJ1-5; D gene uncertain. From germline, CDR1 is MDHEN and CDR2 SYDVKM. The V and J ends lost 2 bases and 3 bases respectively, with 5 bases between them. The CDR3 consists of 13 residues. CDR3 region: CASSLNYNQPQHF. In DNA form, the CDR3 reads TGTGCCAGCAGTTTAAACTACAATCAGCCCCAGCATTTT.

This chain links TRBV7-8 with TRBJ1-5; TRBD1 is a possible D gene (5 bases). The CDR3 is 14 amino acids. The germline V and J ends were trimmed by 5 bases and 7 bases, with 15 bases remaining between them. CDR1 is SGHVS, CDR2 FQNEAQ, per germline. The CDR3 DNA reads TGTGCCAGCAGCCGATGGGGGGTCGGGCAGCCCCAGCATTTT. Protein sequence: CASSRWGVGQPQHF. Full variable domain (remainder filled in from reference TRBV7-8 and TRBJ1-5): GAGVSQSPRYKVAKRGQDVALRCDPISGHVSLFWYQQALGQGPEFLTYFQNEAQLDKSGLPSDRFFAERPEGSVSTLKIQRTQQEDSAVYLCASSRWGVGQPQHFGDGTRLSIL.

The chain carries TRBV14 and TRBJ1-1; D is unclear. This CDR3 region has 14 residues. The germline V gene has CDR1 SGHDN and CDR2 FVKESK. The V gene lost 2 bases and the J gene lost 7 bases, with 14 bases spanning the gap. The CDR3 DNA reads as TGTGCCAGCAGCCAACAGACCACGTCTATTGAAGCTTTCTTT. Encoded protein: CASSQQTTSIEAFF. The variable domain in full, with the rest retrieved from reference TRBV14 and TRBJ1-1, is EAGVTQFPSHSVIEKGQTVTLRCDPISGHDNLYWYRRVMGKEIKFLLHFVKESKQDESGMPNNRFLAERTGGTYSTLKVQPAELEDSGVYFCASSQQTTSIEAFFGQGTRLTVV.

The chain carries TRBV24-1 and TRBJ1-5; D gene ambiguous. The CDR3 length is 16 residues. Germline assignment: CDR1 KGHDR and CDR2 SFDVKD. V gave up 3 bases and J gave up 1 base, with 12 bases separating them. The CDR3 protein is CATSDGPGRSNQPQHF. Written as DNA, the CDR3 is TGTGCCACCAGTGATGGGCCGGGCAGAAGCAATCAGCCCCAGCATTTT.

The CDR3 protein is CASTGGLTDTQYF. The CDR3, as DNA: TGTGCCAGCACCGGGGGCCTGACAGATACGCAGTATTTT. The J gene is TRBJ2-3, the V gene TRBV2; perhaps D is TRBD1 or TRBD2 (6 bases each). The V end was cut by 7 bases, the J end by 3 bases, with 11 bases between. Germline assignment: CDR1 SNHLY and CDR2 FYNNEI. The CDR3 covers 13 residues.

The rearrangement links TRBV7-4 to TRBJ2-7; D uncertain. This CDR3 comprises 12 residues. CDR1 is SGHVT and CDR2 is SQSDAQ in the germline V gene. Trimming stripped 5 bases from V and 6 bases from J, with 11 bases between. The DNA of the CDR3 is TGTGCCAGCAGCCTGAACGGTGGCGAGCAGTACTTC. It specifies CASSLNGGEQYF.